This T cell receptor (beta chain) derives from a study of Graves' ophthalmopathy and Graves' hyperthyroidism. Concerning this clonotype itself: This sequence may be a read error, since a much larger clone differs from it by one base.

RNA transcripts yielded amplified TCR beta CDR3 regions. In the first round, RT-PCR was carried out with HTBI primers, and a multiplex PCR formed the second round. TCRdb independently ran MiXCR on the multiplex PCR reads; one entry per CDR3 protein. The data hold about 740,000 distinct CDR3 sequences, with 35% to 50% observed a single time. Germline V gene data show CDR1 as SEHNR and CDR2 as FQNEAQ (reference sequence). The CDR3 has 11 residues. V usage is TRBV7-9 and J usage is TRBJ1-2, with 8 bases fitting TRBD1. The receptor's source is an adult man with Graves' ophthalmopathy. Specimen: peripheral blood. The CDR3 protein is CATTDRGGYPF. The DNA for the CDR3 is TGTGCCACCACTGACAGGGGCGGCTACCCCTTC.